The sequence of this T cell receptor (beta chain) was determined in a study of T cell responses to AZD1222 COVID-19 vaccine. Study findings and constraints: The sample set comprised mostly white British donors with more females, and clonal diversity was possibly underestimated.

With respect to this clone: Its antigen remains unknown.

V lost 1 base, J lost 0 bases, and 9 bases lay in between. There are 15 residues in the CDR3. Germline loops: CDR1 SGHNT, CDR2 YENEEA. The data were produced by immunoSEQ multiplex PCR, yet TCRdb's version contains in-frame clones alone and is incomplete. The table has some 97,000 clones, roughly 90% seen once; the top ten hold more than 1.5%. The receptor was derived from an adult in good health. The chain joins TRBV11-3 to TRBJ1-1, with D uncertain. The input for sequencing was peripheral blood, taken on day 0 of AZD1222 vaccination. The CDR3 DNA reads as TGTGCCAGCAGCTTAGCGGTTACTATGAACACTGAAGCTTTCTTT. Protein: CASSLAVTMNTEAFF. The variable domain in full, completed from reference TRBV11-3 and TRBJ1-1, reads EAGVVQSPRYKIIEKKQPVAFWCNPISGHNTLYWYLQNLGQGPELLIRYENEEAVDDSQLPKDRFSAERLKGVDSTLKIQPAELGDSAVYLCASSLAVTMNTEAFFGQGTRLTVV.